The source of this T cell receptor (beta chain) is a study of prognosis after radiotherapy for stage I lung cancer (dated by TCRdb to 2020 to 2023). Background on the whole study: Between early 2018 and 2019, approximately 20 stage I NSCLC patients were enrolled in Nanjing, China. For each of the 20 or so patients, one blood sample was taken before SBRT and one after, so the study sequenced about 38 samples in total. In every patient, SBRT was given without any concurrent therapy. SBRT was given in 3 to 5 fractions with a biologically effective dose of at least 100 Gy, using image-guided IMRT or VMAT. Every patient was regarded as medically inoperable, because of comorbidities in around 12 cases and refusal of surgery in 6 or 7 cases. The study profiled peripheral blood TCR beta repertoires from stage I NSCLC patients before and after stereotactic body radiotherapy and related them to distant failure. Ages in the cohort of approximately 13 men and more than 5 women ranged from about 50 to 84 years, with a median of 74. Newly diagnosed primary stage I lung tumors were present in 12 to 15 patients, and oligometastatic NSCLC after surgical resection of the primary tumor was present in about five patients. After SBRT, distant metastases developed in four of the 19 patients at a median of 7 months, while the remaining 15 patients had no significant progression. Squamous cell carcinoma histology was identified in several patients, and adenocarcinoma histology was identified in under 15 patients.

The research as a whole found: Differences in TRBV and TRBJ usage frequencies by metastasis status were reportedly observed in two V genes at baseline and in roughly 10 V and two J genes after SBRT. The study was limited by the small cohort and short follow-up, and independent validation of the study findings is required. After SBRT, the count of unique TCR clones dropped from a median of around 9,300 beforehand to approximately 7,100 afterward (Wilcoxon paired P=0.011). No determination of tumor specificity was made for expanded TCR clones. None of the reported P values were adjusted for multiple comparisons. Post-SBRT Shannon entropy and its change from baseline were lower in patients who developed distant metastases; baseline Shannon entropy was not associated with metastases.

No patient had a history of other malignancies or prior chemotherapy or radiotherapy, and all had node-negative disease on CT and PET/CT. At each of two time points, around 6.1 milliliters of peripheral venous blood were collected into EDTA tubes. PBMCs were isolated by Ficoll-Paque Plus density-gradient centrifugation. Right after collection, samples were placed at -80 degrees C and kept there until analysis. This clonotype appeared a few times. Its antigen specificity is not known. The record has no base qualities; no much larger clone is one base away. The germline V gene (reference sequence) gives CDR1 as SGHNT and CDR2 as YYREEE. The CDR3 starts with the cysteine, ends with the phenylalanine, and has 14 residues. The CDR3 DNA has 42 bases and is translated from base 1. The V and J ends are trimmed by 1 base and 4 bases, leaving 9 bases between them. The TCR beta CDR3 region was amplified from genomic DNA by two rounds of multiplex PCR. The first PCR round used primers specific to each TRBV and TRBJ gene, and the primer sequences were filed in Chinese patent CN105087789A. The second PCR round used universal primers. The Roche High Pure PCR Template Preparation Kit was used to extract genomic DNA from frozen PBMCs. An Illumina HiSeq 3000 was used to sequence the libraries paired-end with 151 bp reads. The published analysis was carried out like this. CutAdapt was used to discard raw reads that did not contain the multiplex PCR primer sequences. PEAR was used to merge high-quality paired reads into contigs. MiXCR assigned TRB V, D and J gene segments to each contig by aligning to reference sequences. CDR3 sequences were clustered by base quality and sequence similarity to remove sequencing errors. Diversity was measured as Shannon entropy normalized by the natural log of productive TCR sequence number. To get clonality, Shannon entropy was divided by the natural log of the number of unique clonotypes, and that result was subtracted from one. Progression-free survival cut-offs for repertoire metrics were chosen using the Youden index of ROC curves, with analyses run in R 3.5.3. Starting from the raw public reads, TCRdb applied fastp trimming at Q25, assembled clones with MiXCR and retained in-frame beta chains. Every entry covers one CDR3 protein and lists the most common genes and DNA from its rows. It is TCRdb's table, rather than the study itself, that gives the V and J calls and clone size. Recorded for this sample are about 24,000 distinct CDR3 sequences; under 40% of them occurred a single time. Less than 65% of the sample is in the top ten clones.

The specimen was PBMCs, collected before or after stereotactic body radiation therapy (not recorded which). The rearrangement combines TRBV5-4 with TRBJ1-5; the best D guess is TRBD1, with 5 bases matching. This TCR was sampled from a donor over 45 with non-small cell lung cancer. At the DNA level, the sequence is TGTGCCAGCAGCTTGAAAGGGGCTAATCAGCCCCAGCATTTT. It translates as CASSLKGANQPQHF.